The T cell receptor beta chain described here comes from a study of blood T cell repertoires in COVID-19. Study details: In each case, the material was cDNA or gDNA derived from T cells, B-cell-depleted T cells, or PBMCs.

Sequenced by immunoSEQ multiplex PCR; TCRdb stores in-frame clones only, minus some. This table has more than 95,000 clones, 81% appearing once. Germline values: CDR1 SNHLY, CDR2 FYNNEI. J was trimmed by 4 bases and V by 3 bases; bases with no gene match: 8. The CDR3 spans 16 residues. The sequence derives from a woman in her 70s with acute or convalescent COVID-19. Sequencing was done on a sample of peripheral blood. V is TRBV2 and J is TRBJ2-3, with 9 nucleotides matching TRBD2. CDR3 DNA: TGTGCCAGCAGTGAGGGGAGACTAGCGGTTTCAGATACGCAGTATTTT. Encoded protein: CASSEGRLAVSDTQYF.